These 25 T cell receptor beta chains originate from one sample sequenced in a study of cytomegalovirus exposure and HLA in healthy donors. The PCR ran on 60 Vbeta and 13 Jbeta primers. Repertoires were generated with immunoSEQ multiplex PCR, while TCRdb's copy carries only in-frame clones and drops some. Here the sample spans some 110,000 clones, 55% to 75% being singletons. The sequencing sample was made of PBMCs. Every receptor here comes from a man aged 30-40 years in good health and CMV-seropositive.

The V call is TRBV5-1, the J call TRBJ1-6, with D possibly TRBD1 on 6 matching bases. CDR1 is SGHRS and CDR2 is YFSETQ in the germline V gene. The V end lost 1 base, the J end lost 9 bases, and 11 bases lay between the germline ends. This CDR3 spans 14 amino acids. The CDR3 loop is CASSLTGMGSPLHF. CDR3 nucleotides: TGCGCCAGCAGCTTGACAGGGATGGGTTCACCCCTCCACTTT.

The chain combines TRBV11-3 with TRBJ1-2; TRBD1 agrees at 7 bases. Germline values: CDR1 SGHNT, CDR2 YENEEA. The V gene end was trimmed by 2 bases and the J gene end by 2 bases; junction bases not matched to a gene: 8. There are 16 residues in the CDR3. The CDR3 region is CASSLSLLGQNYGYTF. CDR3 in DNA: TGTGCCAGCAGCTTATCCCTCCTGGGACAGAACTATGGCTACACCTTC.

J is TRBJ2-2 and V is TRBV29-1; 9 bases map to TRBD1. Losses at the gene ends were 7 bases for V and 5 bases for J; bases not matched to a gene: 11. There are 15 residues in the CDR3. The germline gives CDR1 SQVTM, CDR2 ANQGSEA. CDR3 protein: CSANPGTGWTGELFF. CDR3 DNA sequence: TGCAGCGCCAATCCCGGGACAGGGTGGACCGGGGAGCTGTTTTTT.

This chain links TRBV27 with TRBJ2-7; D remains unclear. V dropped 2 bases and J dropped 6 bases, with 11 bases sitting between them. This CDR3 region has 13 residues. CDR1 and CDR2 (germline): MNHEY, SMNVEV (reference sequence). As DNA, the CDR3 is TGTGCCAGCAGTTTAAGTGACAACACCGAGCAGTACGTC. Its protein is CASSLSDNTEQYV.

This clone has just one count. The J gene is TRBJ2-1, the V gene TRBV28; D is unclear. V was pared by 2 bases and J by 2 bases, with 7 bases between. There are 14 residues in the CDR3. Germline V gene lookup returns CDR1 MDHEN and CDR2 SYDVKM. Here the CDR3 DNA reads TGTGCCAGCAGTTTAAAACGGGCCTACAATGAGCAGTTCTTC. This translates into CASSLKRAYNEQFF.

This sequence joins TRBV6-5 and TRBJ1-4; 9 positions match TRBD1. The CDR3 extends over 13 amino acids. Germline CDR1 MNHEY, CDR2 SVGAGI. V trimming: 4 bases; J trimming: 10 bases; junction bases outside the gene matches: 4. CDR3 in DNA: TGTGCCAGCAGTTCCGCGACAGGGGGAAAACTGTTTTTT. As protein: CASSSATGGKLFF.

The V gene is TRBV6-4, the J gene TRBJ2-2; 9 bases fit TRBD2. V dropped 0 bases and J dropped 4; count of bases not matched to a gene: 0. CDR1 is MRHNA and CDR2 is SNTAGT in the germline V gene. The CDR3 extends over 15 amino acids. CDR3 nucleotide sequence: TGTGCCAGCAGTGACTCTAGCGGGAGCACCGGGGAGCTGTTTTTT. Residues: CASSDSSGSTGELFF.

V is TRBV5-6 and J is TRBJ2-1; 7 positions match TRBD2. The CDR3 is 15 amino acids. J lost 2 bases, V lost 3 bases, and 5 bases had no gene match. Per germline, CDR1 SGHDT and CDR2 YYEEEE. Here the CDR3 reads CASSSREFPYNEQFF. Here the CDR3 DNA reads TGTGCCAGCAGCTCGCGGGAGTTCCCCTACAATGAGCAGTTCTTC.

This rearrangement joins TRBV5-5 to TRBJ2-7; D ambiguous. Germline lookup yields CDR1 SGHKS and CDR2 YYEKEE (reference sequence). Between the trimmed V and J ends, which lost 1 base and 5 bases, there was a span of 10 bases. This CDR3 is 13 amino acids long. The CDR3 loop reads CASSLIITDEQYV. The CDR3 bases are TGTGCCAGCAGCTTGATAATAACAGACGAGCAGTACGTC.

This clone was detected a few times. V and J are TRBV19 and TRBJ2-7; 12 bases match TRBD1. The CDR3 extends over 15 amino acids. The V gene end was trimmed by 6 bases and the J gene end by 7 bases; junction bases not matched to a gene: 10. Germline V gives CDR1 LNHDA, CDR2 SQIVND (reference sequence). The CDR3 loop is CASRETRDRGREQYV. The CDR3 region has the DNA TGTGCCAGTAGAGAAACCCGGGACAGGGGGCGAGAGCAGTACGTC.

Concerning this clone: Different DNA sequences within this sample yield the same CDR3. The V and J genes are TRBV5-1 and TRBJ1-6; TRBD1 aligns across 9 bases. V dropped 0 bases and J dropped 15; count of bases not matched to a gene: 7. This CDR3 is 14 amino acids long. Germline CDR1 is SGHRS and CDR2 is YFSETQ. Here the CDR3 reads CASSLEGQGTILHF. CDR3 sequence (DNA): TGCGCCAGCAGCTTGGAGGGACAGGGCACCATCCTCCACTTT.

The chain carries TRBV19 and TRBJ1-2; possibly TRBD1 for D (5 bases). V shed 6 bases and J shed 2 bases, with 19 bases lying between them. The CDR3 length is 16 residues. Looked up from germline, CDR1 is LNHDA and CDR2 is SQIVND (reference sequence). In DNA form, the CDR3 reads TGTGCCAGTAGCCCCCCTGTGGGCAGGGTAAACTATGGCTACACCTTC. Translated: CASSPPVGRVNYGYTF. Using reference TRBV19 and TRBJ1-2 for the parts outside the CDR3, the full variable domain is DGGITQSPKYLFRKEGQNVTLSCEQNLNHDAMYWYRQDPGQGLRLIYYSQIVNDFQKGDIAEGYSVSREKKESFPLTVTSAQKNPTAFYLCASSPPVGRVNYGYTFGSGTRLTVV.

The chain carries TRBV9 and TRBJ1-2, with TRBD1 identical over 7 bases. Germline CDR1 and CDR2: SGDLS and YYNGEE. The V segment lost 4 bases and the J segment 8 bases; nucleotides outside the gene matches: 8. The CDR3 runs to 13 residues. Here the CDR3 reads CASSLAGGSGYTF. The CDR3 DNA reads TGTGCCAGCAGCCTTGCAGGGGGGAGCGGCTACACCTTC. The whole variable domain, remainder taken from reference TRBV9 and TRBJ1-2, is DSGVTQTPKHLITATGQRVTLRCSPRSGDLSVYWYQQSLDQGLQFLIQYYNGEERAKGNILERFSAQQFPDLHSELNLSSLELGDSALYFCASSLAGGSGYTFGSGTRLTVV.

V usage is TRBV9 and J usage is TRBJ2-6; 8 bases map to TRBD1. Per germline, CDR1 SGDLS and CDR2 YYNGEE. Unmatched junction bases numbered 9, after V lost 4 bases and J lost 0 bases. This CDR3 has 18 amino acids. As DNA, the CDR3 is TGTGCCAGCAGCCAGGGGGCAGACCCTCGCTCTGGGGCCAACGTCCTGACTTTC. As protein: CASSQGADPRSGANVLTF.

The CDR3: CASSTDSSYEQYF. Written as DNA, the CDR3 is TGTGCCAGCAGCACGGACAGCTCCTACGAGCAGTACTTC. The chain couples TRBV7-9 to TRBJ2-7; possible D gene TRBD1, 6 bases. Germline V gene sequence: CDR1 SEHNR, CDR2 FQNEAQ (reference sequence). V dropped 5 bases and J dropped 0 bases, with 8 bases sitting between them. The CDR3 sequence is 13 residues long.

This chain uses TRBV6-1 with TRBJ2-1, with 8 nucleotides matching TRBD1. CDR3 length: 14 residues. Germline CDR1 is MNHNS and CDR2 is SASEGT. V lost 4 bases, J lost 7 bases, and 6 bases stayed unmatched. The CDR3 region has the DNA TGTGCCAGCAGTGTTCTAACAGGGGGTAATGAGCAGTTCTTC. This translates into CASSVLTGGNEQFF.

This clone was counted a few times. The rearrangement uses TRBV10-1 and TRBJ1-3; D gene uncertain. Trimming shortened V by 4 bases and J by 2 bases, and 9 bases separated the two germline ends. The CDR3 has 14 amino acids. Germline V gene lookup returns CDR1 WNHNN and CDR2 SYGVQD (reference sequence). The CDR3 DNA reads as TGCGCCAGCAGTGGAGGCAGACCTGGAAACACCATATATTTT. Residues: CASSGGRPGNTIYF.

In DNA form, the CDR3 reads TGTGCCAGTAGTACAACCGGACTTAGCACAGATACGCAGTATTTT. Translating it yields CASSTTGLSTDTQYF. The chain has TRBV19 and TRBJ2-3; TRBD2 might be the D (5 bases). The CDR3 totals 15 residues. Trimming pared 4 bases from V and 0 bases from J, leaving 11 bases between. Germline CDR1 LNHDA, CDR2 SQIVND (reference sequence).

The chain combines TRBV9 with TRBJ1-4; TRBD1 matches at 9 bases. The germline gives CDR1 SGDLS, CDR2 YYNGEE. The length of the CDR3 is 16 residues. Trimming removed 4 bases from V and 7 bases from J; junction bases left unmatched: 11. The CDR3 reads CASSSGSDRGVEKLFF. CDR3 nucleotide sequence: TGTGCCAGCAGCTCCGGCTCGGACAGGGGAGTTGAAAAACTGTTTTTT.

J is TRBJ2-2 and V is TRBV6-4, with TRBD1 matching 8 bases. The ends lost 0 bases at V and 6 bases at J; junction bases unmatched: 6. The CDR3 spans 16 residues. Germline V gene sequence: CDR1 MRHNA, CDR2 SNTAGT. The CDR3 here is CASSDSLDRVAGELFF. The CDR3 DNA is TGTGCCAGCAGTGACTCCTTGGACAGGGTAGCCGGGGAGCTGTTTTTT.

This chain uses TRBV9 with TRBJ2-1; 8 bases match TRBD1. V was clipped by 1 base and J by 6 bases; unmatched bases: 15. The CDR3 is 18 amino acids. Per the germline V gene, CDR1 is SGDLS and CDR2 is YYNGEE. CDR3 in amino acids: CASSVTTQDRELGNEQFF. The CDR3 coding sequence is TGTGCCAGCAGCGTAACTACTCAGGACAGGGAGCTTGGCAATGAGCAGTTCTTC.

The chain is built from TRBV2 and TRBJ1-6; perhaps TRBD1 as D (6 bases). The CDR3 contains 14 residues. The germline gives CDR1 SNHLY, CDR2 FYNNEI. With 6 bases removed from V and 9 bases from J, the gap between germline ends came to 15 bases. CDR3 sequence reads: CASSLGGGGSPLHF. For the CDR3, the DNA is TGTGCCAGCAGCCTGGGGGGGGGCGGTTCACCCCTCCACTTT.

V usage is TRBV7-2 and J usage is TRBJ1-4, with unresolved D. Deletions cut 4 bases from V and 0 bases from J, with 12 bases between. This CDR3 region has 16 residues. Germline V gene sequence: CDR1 SGHTA, CDR2 FQGNSA. CDR3 bases: TGTGCCAGCAGCTCACAGATGATTGCAACTAATGAAAAACTGTTTTTT. It encodes CASSSQMIATNEKLFF.

There are a few counts of this clone. The chain joins TRBV12-1 to TRBJ1-6; the table names TRBD1, a call not compared with the DNA. TRBV12-1 is classified as a pseudogene. The CDR3 has 19 amino acids. For the CDR3, the DNA is TGTGCCAGCAGCTCCGAGCCTCGTAGCCTTCCGGGACAGGGAGCACCCCTCCACTTT. Its protein is CASSSEPRSLPGQGAPLHF.

This sequence joins TRBV5-1 and TRBJ1-1; 10 bases fit TRBD1. This CDR3 is 12 amino acids long. V lost 4 bases to trimming and J lost 7 bases; unmatched junction nucleotides: 1. Germline V gives CDR1 SGHRS, CDR2 YFSETQ. The CDR3, as DNA: TGCGCCAGCAGCGGGGACAGGGGTGAAGCTTTCTTT. Amino acids: CASSGDRGEAFF.